This T cell receptor beta chain emerged from a study of post-analysis software for immune sequencing data. Study details: Multiple sclerosis in the patients followed relapsing-remitting, secondary progressive and progressive-relapsing courses. Overall study results and limits: Compared against controls, patients with multiple sclerosis displayed significantly lower normalized Chao1 diversity. Roughly five TRBV segments appeared more often in patients than in controls, and TRBV5-6, TRBV5-1 and TRBV20-1 were among these.

V was pared by 7 bases and J by 4 bases, with 9 bases of the junction left unmatched. This CDR3 comprises 14 residues. Tagging with unique molecular identifiers was a feature of the TCR beta cDNA libraries. TCRdb re-called the PCR reads through MiXCR, storing one row per CDR3 protein. Altogether almost 700,000 distinct CDR3 sequences are present, approximately 60% being singletons, with the ten largest covering 11%. Points on this clonotype: Its antigen remains unidentified.

The clonotype was recovered from a girl aged 2-10 years with multiple sclerosis. The sample was blood. The chain has TRBV12-3 or TRBV12-4 and TRBJ1-2; TRBD1 aligns across 7 bases. The CDR3 region has the DNA TGTGCCAGCATCCCGAGAGGGGGCCTCTATGGCTACACCTTC. Its translation: CASIPRGGLYGYTF.